The 20 T cell receptor beta chains below all came from one sample that was sequenced in a study of OX40 agonist ivuxolimab in advanced cancers. Produced via immunoSEQ multiplex PCR; TCRdb's table is partial and in-frame only. The profile shows around 80,000 clones, roughly 86% of them singletons. Sequenced here: CD4+ or CD8+ T cells sorted from blood, sampled in a trial of the OX40 agonist ivuxolimab. The receptors shown here come from an adult with an advanced solid tumor such as melanoma, head and neck, liver or kidney cancer.

The CDR3 protein is CASSQEDRHTSEAFF. CDR3 DNA sequence: TGCGCCAGCAGCCAGGAAGACAGACATACTTCTGAAGCTTTCTTT. The gene calls are TRBV4-1 and TRBJ1-1; perhaps TRBD1 as D (5 bases). With 3 bases removed from V and 6 bases from J, the gap between germline ends came to 17 bases. The germline V gene encodes CDR1 MGHRA and CDR2 YSYEKL. The CDR3 sequence is 15 residues long.

Only a few counts were recorded for this clone. V gene TRBV7-9 combines with J gene TRBJ1-4, with TRBD1 matching over 7 bases. The CDR3 spans 15 residues. J gave up 8 bases and V 5 bases, and 11 bases lay outside the gene matches. Germline lookup yields CDR1 SEHNR and CDR2 FQNEAQ (reference sequence). In nucleotides, the CDR3 is TGTGCCAGCAGCCGAAAATTCCAGGGACAGGAAAAACTGTTTTTT. Residues: CASSRKFQGQEKLFF.

The chain uses TRBV19 and TRBJ1-1; D is undetermined. The CDR3 sequence is 16 residues long. Germline CDR1 reads LNHDA; CDR2 reads SQIVND (reference sequence). The V and J ends lost 6 bases and 1 base respectively, with 18 bases between them. CDR3 DNA: TGTGCCAGTAGACAGTTCTCCACAGCCCGGAACACTGAAGCTTTCTTT. Residues: CASRQFSTARNTEAFF.

The V gene is TRBV6-5, the J gene TRBJ2-7, with D uncertain. V lost 5 bases and J lost 3, with 8 bases in between. Germline V gene lookup returns CDR1 MNHEY and CDR2 SVGAGI. The length of the CDR3 is 12 residues. CDR3 protein: CASSQLSYEQYF. For the CDR3, the DNA is TGTGCCAGCAGTCAACTGAGCTACGAGCAGTACTTC.

The chain joins TRBV15 to TRBJ2-3; D remains unclear. Germline V lookup: CDR1 LNHNV, CDR2 YYDKDF (reference sequence). This CDR3 is 13 amino acids long. V lost 8 bases to trimming and J lost 0 bases, with 9 bases between them. In DNA, the CDR3 is TGTGCCACCTCAAATCCTAGCACAGATACGCAGTATTTT. Translated: CATSNPSTDTQYF.

The chain employs TRBV7-3 and TRBJ2-7, with 8 positions matching TRBD1. This CDR3 has 14 amino acids. The germline V gene encodes CDR1 SGHTA and CDR2 FQGTGA. V lost 3 bases and J lost 4; bases outside the gene matches: 5. The CDR3 region is CASSLGQGAYEQYF. CDR3 coding DNA: TGTGCCAGCAGCTTGGGGCAGGGGGCGTACGAGCAGTACTTC.

The chain uses TRBV27 and TRBJ2-3, with D uncertain. The germline gives CDR1 MNHEY, CDR2 SMNVEV (reference sequence). CDR3 length equals 15 residues. Between the trimmed V and J ends, which lost 4 bases and 2 bases, there was a span of 13 bases. CDR3 sequence reads: CASSSRARNTDTQYF. Written as DNA, the CDR3 is TGTGCCAGCAGTTCCCGGGCAAGGAACACAGATACGCAGTATTTT.

The rearrangement uses TRBV28 and TRBJ1-5, with D possibly matching TRBD1 (6 bases). V was trimmed by 1 base and J by 3 bases, leaving 7 bases between them. The CDR3 covers 14 residues. Germline CDR1 is MDHEN and CDR2 is SYDVKM. In nucleotides, the CDR3 is TGTGCCAGCAGTTTATCAGGGGACAATCAGCCCCAGCATTTT. Translated, it gives CASSLSGDNQPQHF. Complete variable domain (other parts from reference TRBV28 and TRBJ1-5): DVKVTQSSRYLVKRTGEKVFLECVQDMDHENMFWYRQDPGLGLRLIYFSYDVKMKEKGDIPEGYSVSREKKERFSLILESASTNQTSMYLCASSLSGDNQPQHFGDGTRLSIL.

The chain is built from TRBV19 and TRBJ2-3; 12 nucleotides agree with TRBD2. J gave up 5 bases and V 6 bases, and 9 bases lay outside the gene matches. The germline gives CDR1 LNHDA, CDR2 SQIVND (reference sequence). This CDR3 region has 16 residues. CDR3 DNA: TGTGCCAGTAGCGCCTCGACTAGCGGGGGATTAGATACGCAGTATTTT. Its protein product is CASSASTSGGLDTQYF. Full variable domain (rest looked up from reference TRBV19 and TRBJ2-3): DGGITQSPKYLFRKEGQNVTLSCEQNLNHDAMYWYRQDPGQGLRLIYYSQIVNDFQKGDIAEGYSVSREKKESFPLTVTSAQKNPTAFYLCASSASTSGGLDTQYFGPGTRLTVL.

This chain uses TRBV19 with TRBJ2-1; D is possibly TRBD1 or TRBD2 (5 bases each). Deletions cut 4 bases from V and 0 bases from J, with 10 bases between. Germline CDR1 is LNHDA and CDR2 is SQIVND (reference sequence). The CDR3 sequence is 15 residues long. CDR3 in DNA: TGTGCCAGTAGTACACGGGGCAGCTCCTACAATGAGCAGTTCTTC. Translation gives CASSTRGSSYNEQFF.

The V gene is TRBV4-3, the J gene TRBJ2-5; D may correspond to TRBD1 or TRBD2 (5 bases each). CDR1 is LGHNA, CDR2 YSLEER, per germline. The CDR3 consists of 14 residues. Between the trimmed V and J ends, which lost 2 bases and 4 bases, there was a span of 11 bases. In DNA form, the CDR3 reads TGCGCCAGCAGCCAAAACGAGGGGCGAGAGACCCAGTACTTC. This encodes CASSQNEGRETQYF.

This sequence joins TRBV19 and TRBJ2-7, with 7 bases fitting TRBD2. V lost 1 base, J lost 0 bases, and 9 bases stayed unmatched. Germline assignment: CDR1 LNHDA and CDR2 SQIVND (reference sequence). This CDR3 has 17 amino acids. CDR3 in amino acids: CASSIVSAGRSSYEQYV. In nucleotides, the CDR3 is TGTGCCAGTAGTATAGTTTCAGCGGGACGGAGCTCCTACGAGCAGTACGTC.

The chain carries TRBV9 and TRBJ2-3; 8 bases match TRBD2. Germline values: CDR1 SGDLS, CDR2 YYNGEE. The junction had 19 bases not matched to a gene; V was cut back by 4 bases and J by 6 bases. CDR3 length: 18 amino acids. CDR3 sequence: CASSPRGRRGVWQDTQYF. CDR3 DNA sequence: TGTGCCAGCAGCCCCAGGGGTCGGCGGGGGGTTTGGCAGGATACGCAGTATTTT.

J is TRBJ1-1 and V is TRBV7-2; D call uncertain. Germline CDR1 reads SGHTA; CDR2 reads FQGNSA. The germline V and J ends were trimmed by 2 bases and 4 bases, with 5 bases remaining between them. The CDR3 totals 12 residues. In nucleotides, the CDR3 is TGTGCCAGCAGCTTAACTGGCACTGAAGCTTTCTTT. This sequence encodes CASSLTGTEAFF.

This chain links TRBV30 with TRBJ1-5; 10 nucleotides line up with TRBD1. CDR3 length: 16 amino acids. V lost 2 bases to trimming and J lost 3 bases; unmatched junction nucleotides: 7. Germline-derived CDR1 and CDR2 are GTSNPN and SVGIG (reference sequence). CDR3 in amino acids: CAWSPGTGVINQPQHF. CDR3 in DNA: TGTGCCTGGAGTCCCGGGACAGGGGTTATCAATCAGCCCCAGCATTTT. Full variable domain (remainder filled in from reference TRBV30 and TRBJ1-5): SQTIHQWPATLVQPVGSPLSLECTVEGTSNPNLYWYRQAAGRGLQLLFYSVGIGQISSEVPQNLSASRPQDRQFILSSKKLLLSDSGFYLCAWSPGTGVINQPQHFGDGTRLSIL.

This rearrangement joins TRBV7-8 to TRBJ1-6, with 9 bases identical to TRBD1. The CDR3 covers 16 residues. In germline, CDR1 is SGHVS, CDR2 FQNEAQ. V gave up 3 bases and J gave up 10 bases; unmatched junction bases: 10. DNA of the CDR3: TGTGCCAGCAGCTTGTTGGGGACAGGGTTTTTCTCACCCCTCCACTTT. Encoded protein: CASSLLGTGFFSPLHF.

V gene TRBV7-6 combines with J gene TRBJ2-6, with D maybe TRBD2 (5 bases). The CDR3 extends over 15 amino acids. Trimming stripped 5 bases from V and 0 bases from J, with 8 bases between. Looked up from germline, CDR1 is SGHVS and CDR2 is FNYEAQ. For the CDR3, the DNA is TGTGCCAGCAGCCCTGGGAGCTCTGGGGCCAACGTCCTGACTTTC. Protein sequence: CASSPGSSGANVLTF.

This chain links TRBV28 with TRBJ2-7, with D unresolved. The V end lost 8 bases, the J end lost 3 bases, and 14 bases lay between the germline ends. Germline values: CDR1 MDHEN, CDR2 SYDVKM. CDR3 length: 13 amino acids. The CDR3 bases are TGTGCCAGCCGAAATCCAACGATCTACGAGCAGTACTTC. Its protein product is CASRNPTIYEQYF.

The chain has TRBV5-1 and TRBJ1-1; D uncertain. CDR3 length: 13 residues. Germline-derived CDR1 and CDR2 are SGHRS and YFSETQ. The V end was cut by 0 bases, the J end by 1 base, with 4 bases between. DNA of the CDR3: TGCGCCAGCAGCTTGGAAGAGAACACTGAAGCTTTCTTT. Amino acids: CASSLEENTEAFF.

This sequence joins TRBV2 and TRBJ2-1, with D perhaps being TRBD1 or TRBD2 (6 bases each). The CDR3 is 15 residues long. The ends were cut back, 0 bases at V and 4 bases at J, with 10 bases in the middle. Germline V lookup: CDR1 SNHLY, CDR2 FYNNEI. The CDR3: CASSEAEGGYNEQFF. CDR3 bases: TGTGCCAGCAGTGAAGCGGAGGGGGGTTACAATGAGCAGTTCTTC.